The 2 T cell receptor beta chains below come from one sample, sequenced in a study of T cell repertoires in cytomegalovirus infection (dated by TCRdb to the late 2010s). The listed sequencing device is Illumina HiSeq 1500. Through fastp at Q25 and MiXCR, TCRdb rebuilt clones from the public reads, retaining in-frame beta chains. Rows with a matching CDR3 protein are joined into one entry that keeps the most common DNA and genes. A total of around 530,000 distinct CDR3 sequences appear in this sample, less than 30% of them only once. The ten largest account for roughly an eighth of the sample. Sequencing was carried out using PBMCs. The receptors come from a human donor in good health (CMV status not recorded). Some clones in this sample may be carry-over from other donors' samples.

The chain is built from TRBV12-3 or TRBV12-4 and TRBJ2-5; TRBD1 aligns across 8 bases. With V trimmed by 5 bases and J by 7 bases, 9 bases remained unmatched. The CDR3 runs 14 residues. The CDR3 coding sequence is TGTGCCAGCAGTCCAGGACAGGGCAGACGGACCCAGTACTTC. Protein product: CASSPGQGRRTQYF.

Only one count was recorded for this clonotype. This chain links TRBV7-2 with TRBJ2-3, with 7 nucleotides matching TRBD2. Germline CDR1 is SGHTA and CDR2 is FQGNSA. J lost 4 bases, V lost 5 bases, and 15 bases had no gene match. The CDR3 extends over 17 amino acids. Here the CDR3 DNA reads TGTGCCAGCAGCGAAAGACTAGCCTCTAGAGGCGCAGATACGCAGTATTTT. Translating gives CASSERLASRGADTQYF.